The 23 T cell receptor beta chains in this list originate from one sample, sequenced in a study of blood T cells in healthy people across ages. A sample-barcoded 5' primer and a J-beta primer mix were used in a second PCR of roughly 7 to 11 cycles. TCRdb ran MiXCR on the 5' RACE reads and lists one entry per CDR3 protein. The sample has over 550,000 distinct CDR3 sequences; 25% to 35% are singletons. Source material: blood. The receptors originated from an elderly woman in good health.

This clonotype was detected ten times or more. V gene TRBV20-1 combines with J gene TRBJ2-1, with D possibly being TRBD1 (8 bases). CDR1 DFQATT and CDR2 SNEGSKA come from the germline V gene (reference sequence). V lost 6 bases, J lost 9 bases, and 18 bases lay in between. There are 13 residues in the CDR3. CDR3 sequence reads: CSATGGAYGEQFF. The CDR3 DNA reads as TGCAGTGCAACAGGGGGGGCCTACGGTGAGCAGTTCTTC.

Notes on this clonotype: A much larger clone differs from this one at a single base, so this may be a read error. The gene calls are TRBV7-2 and TRBJ2-7; the D gene could be TRBD1 or TRBD2 (5 bases each). Trimming removed 5 bases from V and 0 bases from J, with 26 bases in between. This CDR3 is 19 amino acids long. Germline V gene lookup returns CDR1 SGHTA and CDR2 FQGNSA. CDR3 nucleotide sequence: TGTGCCAGCAGCACCAGAGGGCAGGGAACTGAAAAGAGCTCCTACGAGCAGTACTTC. Its protein is CASSTRGQGTEKSSYEQYF.

In this sample, this clonotype turned up many times. The rearrangement joins TRBV6-1 to TRBJ1-2, with a weak D call TRBD1 (6 bases). V lost 0 bases and J 13 bases, leaving 9 bases between the germline ends. Germline values: CDR1 MNHNS, CDR2 SASEGT. The CDR3 runs 11 residues. The CDR3 spells CASSEARTATF. CDR3 nucleotide sequence: TGTGCCAGCAGTGAAGCTAGGACAGCCACCTTC.

This clonotype was picked up many times. The chain carries TRBV6-5 and TRBJ1-2; tentatively, D is TRBD1 (6 bases). V dropped 11 bases and J dropped 5 bases, with 12 bases sitting between them. The CDR3 has 11 residues. Per the germline V gene, CDR1 is MNHEY and CDR2 is SVGAGI. Here the CDR3 DNA reads TGTGCCTCCCGGACAGAGTATGGCTACACCTTC. Translated: CASRTEYGYTF.

The chain links TRBV28 to TRBJ1-5, with D perhaps TRBD1 (5 bases). Germline V lookup: CDR1 MDHEN, CDR2 SYDVKM. Trimming took 6 bases from V and 1 from J, leaving 13 bases between them. This CDR3 has 15 amino acids. CDR3 in DNA: TGTGCCAGCAGGCAGGGAGGAAAAAGCAATCAGCCCCAGCATTTT. Translation: CASRQGGKSNQPQHF.

Many counts were recorded for this clonotype. The V gene is TRBV7-4, the J gene TRBJ1-6, with a tentative D call TRBD1 (5 bases). Deletions cut 4 bases from V and 6 bases from J, with 16 bases between. The germline V gene encodes CDR1 SGHVT and CDR2 SQSDAQ. This CDR3 spans 16 amino acids. The DNA for the CDR3 is TGTGCCAGCAGCTCCCATGCAGGGTATGGTAATTCACCCCTCCACTTT. The encoded protein is CASSSHAGYGNSPLHF.

This clonotype was detected many times. The chain joins TRBV12-3 or TRBV12-4 to TRBJ2-5; D not resolved. The CDR3 runs to 14 residues. Trimming took off 3 bases at V and 5 bases at J, with 13 bases between the two ends. The CDR3 is CASSFSGFGETQYF. CDR3 coding DNA: TGTGCCAGCAGTTTTTCCGGGTTTGGGGAGACCCAGTACTTC.

This clonotype was seen only a few times. A much larger clone lies one base from this, so it may be a read error. This chain uses TRBV5-1 with TRBJ2-7; the match to TRBD1 covers 10 bases. CDR3 length equals 15 residues. The V gene's germline CDR1 is SGHRS and CDR2 YFSETQ. DNA of the CDR3: TGCGCCGGCAGCAAAGGGACAGGGGTTTCCTACGAGCAGTACTTC. Translated, it gives CAGSKGTGVSYEQYF.

The sample holds many counts of this clonotype. V usage is TRBV6-6 and J usage is TRBJ2-7; D remains unclear. The CDR3 sequence is 15 residues long. The germline gives CDR1 MNHNY, CDR2 SVGAGI (reference sequence). Between the trimmed V and J ends, which lost 8 bases and 0 bases, there was a span of 17 bases. As DNA, the CDR3 is TGTGCCAGCGCTGACCGGCGTAGGAGCTCCTACGAGCAGTACTTC. Translating gives CASADRRRSSYEQYF.

This clonotype has only a few counts. This chain links TRBV20-1 with TRBJ1-5, with D unresolved. Germline V gives CDR1 DFQATT, CDR2 SNEGSKA (reference sequence). Deletions cut 3 bases from V and 4 bases from J, with 7 bases between. This CDR3 has 12 amino acids. As DNA, the CDR3 is TGCAGTGCTAGGATAGGGAATCAGCCCCAGCATTTT. Amino acid sequence: CSARIGNQPQHF.

A few counts support this clonotype. J is TRBJ2-6 and V is TRBV6-1; D gene uncertain. The V and J ends lost 6 bases and 5 bases respectively, with 8 bases between them. Germline loops: CDR1 MNHNS, CDR2 SASEGT. The CDR3 sequence is 13 residues long. This chain's CDR3 is CASRNERANVLTF. DNA of the CDR3: TGTGCCAGCAGGAACGAGAGGGCCAACGTCCTGACTTTC.

The chain joins TRBV11-3 to TRBJ2-3, with 7 nucleotides matching TRBD1. CDR3 size: 17 residues. Looked up from germline, CDR1 is SGHNT and CDR2 is YENEEA. V gave up 1 base and J gave up 0 bases; unmatched junction bases: 7. CDR3 DNA sequence: TGTGCCAGCAGCTTAGGAGTCTTGACAGGGAGCACAGATACGCAGTATTTT. Encoded protein: CASSLGVLTGSTDTQYF.

V and J are TRBV7-2 and TRBJ2-3; TRBD2 matches 11 bases. Germline-derived CDR1 and CDR2 are SGHTA and FQGNSA. The V and J ends lost 5 bases and 2 bases, in that order; junction bases with no gene match: 15. CDR3 size: 19 residues. In DNA form, the CDR3 reads TGTGCCAGCAGCGCCAGCCTAGCGGGGGGTAAAGGGGCCACAGATACGCAGTATTTT. Translation gives CASSASLAGGKGATDTQYF.

Regarding this clonotype: A much larger clone lies one base from this, so it may be a read error. The chain employs TRBV4-1 and TRBJ1-1; D may be TRBD1 (5 bases). The CDR3 has 16 residues. Germline V lookup: CDR1 MGHRA, CDR2 YSYEKL. V gave up 1 base and J gave up 4 bases, with 16 bases separating them. The CDR3, as DNA: TGCGCCAGCAGCCAAGTCGGACGGGGGTCTGGCACTGAAGCTTTCTTT. Amino acids: CASSQVGRGSGTEAFF.

CDR3: CASSENTGEQETQYF. The CDR3 nucleotides read TGCGCCAGCAGCGAAAATACAGGGGAGCAAGAGACCCAGTACTTC. V gene TRBV5-1 combines with J gene TRBJ2-5; TRBD1 aligns across 7 bases. V shed 4 bases, J shed 2 bases, and the junction held 8 bases outside the gene matches. The CDR3 contains 15 residues. The germline V gene has CDR1 SGHRS and CDR2 YFSETQ.

CDR3 DNA sequence: TGTGCCAGTAGTATAGATCGAGCTAGCTCAAGCAATGAGCAGTACTTC. Its protein is CASSIDRASSSNEQYF. V and J are TRBV19 and TRBJ2-1; the D gene is possibly TRBD2 (5 bases). The end of the DNA is better explained by TRBJ2-7, so the J call may be wrong. The CDR3 length is 16 residues. Germline lookup yields CDR1 LNHDA and CDR2 SQIVND (reference sequence).

This clonotype was counted at least ten times. This chain uses TRBV27 with TRBJ1-2; 7 bases fit TRBD1. J lost 4 bases, V lost 0 bases, and 11 bases had no gene match. Germline V lookup: CDR1 MNHEY, CDR2 SMNVEV (reference sequence). The CDR3 totals 17 residues. The CDR3 DNA reads as TGTGCCAGCAGTTTATCGAACAGGGGTCCCCAGCTCTATGGCTACACCTTC. Translation gives CASSLSNRGPQLYGYTF.

This chain joins TRBV6-2 or TRBV6-3 and TRBJ2-1; 16 bases line up with TRBD2. The better agreement between TRBJ2-7 and the DNA end casts doubt on the J call. Germline V gives CDR1 MNHEY, CDR2 SVGEGT. This CDR3 contains 21 residues. CDR3 nucleotide sequence: TGTGCCAGCAGTTACTCATCGGGACTAGCGGGGGGGCTACTCTCCTACAATGAGCAGTACTTC. Encoded protein: CASSYSSGLAGGLLSYNEQYF.

In regard to this clonotype: It may be a read error: a sequence one base away is much more abundant. The rearrangement links TRBV6-5 to TRBJ2-6; possible D gene TRBD1, 6 bases. The CDR3 loop spans 15 amino acids. The germline CDR1 and CDR2 sequences are MNHEY and SVGAGI. The CDR3 nucleotides read TGTGCCAGCAGGGGGGCAATCATTGGGGCCAACGTCCGGACTTTC. It translates to CASRGAIIGANVRTF.

The chain joins TRBV20-1 to TRBJ2-4; D possibly corresponds to TRBD2 (6 bases). The CDR3 contains 17 residues. Germline assignment: CDR1 DFQATT and CDR2 SNEGSKA (reference sequence). The V and J ends lost 8 bases and 3 bases respectively, with 26 bases between them. This CDR3 reads CSTPVLTRSSDKNIQYF. CDR3 nucleotide sequence: TGCAGTACTCCTGTGCTAACCCGGTCTAGCGACAAAAACATTCAGTACTTC.

This clonotype was counted ten times or more. The J gene is TRBJ2-7, the V gene TRBV20-1; D is possibly TRBD1 or TRBD2 (5 bases each). The CDR3 runs 12 residues. The V gene lost 5 bases and the J gene lost 4 bases, with 12 bases spanning the gap. Germline V CDR1 and CDR2: DFQATT, SNEGSKA (reference sequence). Written as DNA, the CDR3 is TGCAGTGCTGAGGGGTCCAGGTACGAGCAGTACTTC. Its translation is CSAEGSRYEQYF.

The V gene is TRBV7-8, the J gene TRBJ1-1; no firm D call. CDR3 length: 16 residues. V lost 2 bases, J lost 3 bases, and 16 bases lay in between. From germline, CDR1 is SGHVS and CDR2 FQNEAQ. The DNA for the CDR3 is TGTGCCAGCAGCTTACCCCTGATGAGGATGGACACTGAAGCTTTCTTT. Encoded protein: CASSLPLMRMDTEAFF.

On this clonotype: Lacking the conserved final phenylalanine or tryptophan, this CDR3 likely reflects a read error. This sequence joins TRBV7-9 and TRBJ1-1; 10 bases align to TRBD1. Germline loops: CDR1 SEHNR, CDR2 FQNEAQ (reference sequence). The CDR3 length is 17 residues. V was pared by 5 bases and J by 3 bases, with 12 bases of the junction left unmatched. The CDR3, as DNA: TGTGCCAGCAGCCCGACAGGGGGCGGTAATGGGGACACTGAAGCTTTCTTG. Encoded protein: CASSPTGGGNGDTEAFL.